The next 27 T cell receptor beta chains were all read from a single sample in a study of control samples from healthy donors and cancer patients (dated by TCRdb to 2020 to 2022). Receptor libraries were prepared by the immunoSEQ multiplex PCR assay. TCRdb stores this immuneACCESS table with in-frame sequences only. Part of the clones is absent; in the studies checked, under half of the shortfall reflects unresolved V genes, and no reason is known for the rest. The table for this sample lists about 95,000 clones; 90% to 95% of them were counted only once. About 0.92% of the sample comes from the top ten. Material for sequencing was blood. These receptors were collected from a woman aged 25 to 45 in good health.

This chain uses TRBV6-1 with TRBJ2-5; the match to TRBD1 covers 8 bases. Per germline, CDR1 MNHNS and CDR2 SASEGT. J lost 6 bases, V lost 2 bases, and 23 bases had no gene match. This CDR3 region has 20 residues. The CDR3, as DNA: TGTGCCAGCAGTGAAAATGGGGCCAGGGGGCCCGGTTTCGCCAGAAAGACCCAGTACTTC. Translating gives CASSENGARGPGFARKTQYF.

The V gene is TRBV9, the J gene TRBJ2-3, with TRBD2 matching 7 bases. CDR3 length: 16 amino acids. Germline V lookup: CDR1 SGDLS, CDR2 YYNGEE. The junction had 13 bases not matched to a gene; V was cut back by 6 bases and J by 3 bases. CDR3 region: CASTTEAPGGTDTQYF. DNA of the CDR3: TGTGCCAGCACCACTGAAGCCCCGGGGGGAACAGATACGCAGTATTTT.

Comments on this clone: The same CDR3 arises from other DNA sequences in this sample as well. V is TRBV7-9 and J is TRBJ2-1; no clear D gene. The CDR3 consists of 12 residues. CDR1 and CDR2 from the germline V gene are SEHNR and FQNEAQ (reference sequence). V was trimmed by 1 base and J by 5 bases, leaving 3 bases between them. DNA of the CDR3: TGTGCCAGCAGCTTAGGGCACAATGAGCAGTTCTTC. It is translated as CASSLGHNEQFF.

The chain joins TRBV3-1 (or the pseudogene TRBV3-2) to TRBJ1-3, with D hard to call. Germline loops: CDR1 LGHDT, CDR2 YNNKEL (reference sequence). CDR3 length: 11 amino acids. V was trimmed by 5 bases and J by 5 bases, leaving 4 bases between them. For the CDR3, the DNA is TGTGCCAGCAGCGCACGAAACACCATATATTTT. Translation: CASSARNTIYF.

DNA of the CDR3: TGTGCCAGCACCGAGACAGGGGCCCATGGCTACACCTTC. Amino acids: CASTETGAHGYTF. The chain uses TRBV3-1 (or the pseudogene TRBV3-2) and TRBJ1-2, with TRBD1 identical over 8 bases. Germline CDR1 LGHDT, CDR2 YNNKEL (reference sequence). J was trimmed by 6 bases and V by 7 bases; bases with no gene match: 7. This CDR3 comprises 13 residues.

This rearrangement joins TRBV6-5 to TRBJ2-2, with D maybe TRBD1 (5 bases). CDR1 and CDR2 from the germline V gene are MNHEY and SVGAGI. The CDR3 is 16 amino acids. V shed 2 bases and J shed 0 bases, with 10 bases lying between them. CDR3 in amino acids: CASSYGDSANTGELFF. The DNA of the CDR3 is TGTGCCAGCAGTTACGGTGACAGCGCGAACACCGGGGAGCTGTTTTTT.

Only one count was recorded for this clone. The chain has TRBV3-1 (or the pseudogene TRBV3-2) and TRBJ1-6; D gene ambiguous. The germline V gene has CDR1 LGHDT and CDR2 YNNKEL (reference sequence). The V end lost 2 bases, the J end lost 10 bases, and 15 bases lay between the germline ends. The CDR3 has 15 residues. The CDR3 is CASSQYDRMGSPLHF. The DNA of the CDR3 is TGTGCCAGCAGCCAATATGATCGGATGGGGTCACCCCTCCACTTT.

The rearrangement joins TRBV16 to TRBJ1-2; D not resolved. CDR3 length: 12 amino acids. V was trimmed by 4 bases and J by 5 bases, leaving 8 bases between them. Per the germline V gene, CDR1 is KGHSY and CDR2 is FQNENV. CDR3 sequence: CASSPYFYGYTF. CDR3 coding DNA: TGTGCCAGCAGCCCCTACTTTTATGGCTACACCTTC. The full variable domain, rest sourced from reference TRBV16 and TRBJ1-2, is GEEVAQTPKHLVRGEGQKAKLYCAPIKGHSYVFWYQQVLKNEFKFLISFQNENVFDETGMPKERFSAKCLPNSPCSLEIQATKLEDSAVYFCASSPYFYGYTFGSGTRLTVV.

V is TRBV9 and J is TRBJ1-5; D possibly corresponds to TRBD1 (6 bases). The V and J ends lost 4 bases and 1 base respectively, with 6 bases between them. The germline V gene encodes CDR1 SGDLS and CDR2 YYNGEE. CDR3 length equals 13 residues. The CDR3 loop is CASSQGSNQPQHF. The CDR3 coding sequence is TGTGCCAGCAGCCAGGGGAGCAATCAGCCCCAGCATTTT. Variable domain in full (rest from reference TRBV9 and TRBJ1-5): DSGVTQTPKHLITATGQRVTLRCSPRSGDLSVYWYQQSLDQGLQFLIQYYNGEERAKGNILERFSAQQFPDLHSELNLSSLELGDSALYFCASSQGSNQPQHFGDGTRLSIL.

J is TRBJ1-5 and V is TRBV30; D perhaps matches TRBD1 (6 bases). The CDR3 is 15 amino acids. Germline V gene sequence: CDR1 GTSNPN, CDR2 SVGIG (reference sequence). With 0 bases removed from V and 9 bases from J, the gap between germline ends came to 18 bases. The chain's CDR3 is CAWSVLGGGPRPQHF. Written as DNA, the CDR3 is TGTGCCTGGAGTGTACTCGGAGGGGGTCCGCGGCCCCAGCATTTT.

The chain recombines TRBV7-9 with TRBJ2-2; 9 bases align to TRBD2. Germline CDR1 reads SEHNR; CDR2 reads FQNEAQ (reference sequence). The V gene end was trimmed by 7 bases and the J gene end by 4 bases; junction bases not matched to a gene: 4. The CDR3 is 14 amino acids. The CDR3 DNA reads as TGTGCCAGCATAGCGGGAGTGGGCACCGGGGAGCTGTTTTTT. It specifies CASIAGVGTGELFF.

The chain recombines TRBV5-6 with TRBJ2-1; 9 nucleotides match TRBD2. Germline V gives CDR1 SGHDT, CDR2 YYEEEE. V shed 0 bases, J shed 4 bases, and the junction held 5 bases outside the gene matches. The CDR3 runs 16 residues. The CDR3 spells CASSLVAGGRYNEQFF. As DNA, the CDR3 is TGTGCCAGCAGCTTGGTGGCGGGAGGGCGGTACAATGAGCAGTTCTTC.

The chain couples TRBV30 to TRBJ1-1; D is uncertain. CDR3 size: 14 residues. Germline V gives CDR1 GTSNPN, CDR2 SVGIG (reference sequence). The ends were cut back, 1 base at V and 1 base at J, with 10 bases in the middle. The DNA for the CDR3 is TGTGCCTGGAGTGCTTCGGCCCGGAACACTGAAGCTTTCTTT. Its translation: CAWSASARNTEAFF.

This chain joins TRBV30 and TRBJ1-2; D call uncertain. The CDR3 runs to 16 residues. Trimming cost V 1 base and J 4 bases, with 19 bases left between them. CDR1 is GTSNPN, CDR2 SVGIG, per germline (reference sequence). The CDR3, as DNA: TGTGCCTGGAGTGGCCACCTCAAGGACGGTTCCTATGGCTACACCTTC. Amino acid sequence: CAWSGHLKDGSYGYTF.

The chain recombines TRBV5-1 with TRBJ2-7; tentatively, D is TRBD2 (5 bases). The germline V gene has CDR1 SGHRS and CDR2 YFSETQ. Trimming removed 0 bases at V and 12 bases at J, with 16 bases between. This CDR3 has 13 residues. CDR3 nucleotide sequence: TGCGCCAGCAGCTTGGAACGGCGGGCCCGGCGGTACTTC. This gives the protein CASSLERRARRYF.

The CDR3: CASTARTDTQYF. The CDR3 coding sequence is TGTGCCAGCACGGCCCGCACAGATACGCAGTATTTT. This chain connects TRBV2 to TRBJ2-3, with unresolved D. Deletions cut 7 bases from V and 1 base from J, with 6 bases between. The germline V gene encodes CDR1 SNHLY and CDR2 FYNNEI. CDR3 length: 12 residues.

The chain has TRBV10-3 and TRBJ2-1; 9 positions match TRBD1. V dropped 0 bases and J dropped 5; count of bases not matched to a gene: 5. The CDR3 is made up of 16 amino acids. Per germline, CDR1 ENHRY and CDR2 SYGVKD. The CDR3, as DNA: TGTGCCATCAGTGAGTCAGGGACAGGGCTAAACAATGAGCAGTTCTTC. Protein sequence: CAISESGTGLNNEQFF.

The chain uses TRBV2 and TRBJ2-1; D perhaps matches TRBD1 (5 bases). V gave up 4 bases and J gave up 0 bases, with 7 bases separating them. The CDR3 has 14 residues. Germline V gives CDR1 SNHLY, CDR2 FYNNEI. Here the CDR3 DNA reads TGTGCCAGCAGTGGCCAGGGCTCCTACAATGAGCAGTTCTTC. This encodes CASSGQGSYNEQFF.

This clone was detected only once. The V and J genes are TRBV19 and TRBJ2-1, with 12 bases lining up with TRBD2. The CDR3 is 13 amino acids. Germline V gene sequence: CDR1 LNHDA, CDR2 SQIVND (reference sequence). With V trimmed by 8 bases and J by 10 bases, 6 bases remained unmatched. CDR3: CASASGRAGEQFF. The CDR3 DNA is TGTGCCAGTGCTAGCGGGAGGGCTGGGGAGCAGTTCTTC.

The chain links TRBV11-2 to TRBJ2-7; perhaps D is TRBD1 or TRBD2 (5 bases each). The CDR3 consists of 15 residues. The V gene's germline CDR1 is SGHAT and CDR2 FQNNGV. V shed 5 bases and J shed 4 bases, with 18 bases lying between them. CDR3 sequence: CASSPGTVPSYEQYF. The CDR3, as DNA: TGTGCCAGCAGCCCCGGGACGGTGCCGTCGTACGAGCAGTACTTC.

The chain couples TRBV6-5 to TRBJ1-4; D is unresolved. Between the trimmed V and J ends, which lost 2 bases and 4 bases, there was a span of 11 bases. Germline values: CDR1 MNHEY, CDR2 SVGAGI. The CDR3 runs to 15 residues. CDR3 sequence: CASSYDPGINEKLFF. The CDR3 coding sequence is TGTGCCAGCAGTTACGACCCTGGGATTAATGAAAAACTGTTTTTT.

This chain links TRBV6-5 with TRBJ2-7; 9 nucleotides align to TRBD1. Germline CDR1 reads MNHEY; CDR2 reads SVGAGI. The ends lost 1 base at V and 6 bases at J; junction bases unmatched: 1. There are 13 residues in the CDR3. In DNA, the CDR3 is TGTGCCAGCAGTTACTTGGACAGGGGCGAGCAGTACTTC. Protein sequence: CASSYLDRGEQYF.

The J gene is TRBJ1-1, the V gene TRBV28, with TRBD1 as a possible D gene (5 bases). The CDR3 has 14 residues. Germline-derived CDR1 and CDR2 are MDHEN and SYDVKM. V was trimmed by 6 bases and J by 6 bases, leaving 17 bases between them. CDR3 DNA: TGTGCCAGCAGCCCGTCCGGGGCGTTGGCTGAAGCTTTCTTT. This sequence encodes CASSPSGALAEAFF.

This chain joins TRBV10-2 and TRBJ1-2, with a possible D match to TRBD1 (5 bases). The V gene's germline CDR1 is WSHSY and CDR2 SAAADI. This CDR3 contains 12 residues. Trimming stripped 7 bases from V and 5 bases from J, with 11 bases between. The CDR3 sequence is CASTSGSYGYTF. The CDR3 DNA reads TGCGCCAGCACTTCAGGGTCATATGGCTACACCTTC.

The chain is built from TRBV9 and TRBJ2-7, with 9 bases lining up with TRBD2. The CDR3 totals 14 residues. CDR1 and CDR2 (germline): SGDLS, YYNGEE. V was clipped by 4 bases and J by 7 bases; unmatched bases: 9. CDR3 region: CASSFAGGPNEQYF. For the CDR3, the DNA is TGTGCCAGCAGCTTTGCGGGGGGGCCGAATGAGCAGTACTTC.

This chain connects TRBV4-1 to TRBJ2-5; D possibly corresponds to TRBD1 (6 bases). The V gene's germline CDR1 is MGHRA and CDR2 YSYEKL. This CDR3 has 17 amino acids. The V gene lost 4 bases and the J gene lost 5 bases, with 23 bases spanning the gap. CDR3 amino acids: CASSLTPTTGSGETQYF. The CDR3 coding sequence is TGCGCCAGCAGCCTAACTCCGACTACAGGGAGTGGGGAGACCCAGTACTTC.

This clone showed up just once. The rearrangement links TRBV25-1 to TRBJ1-2; a weak D match, TRBD1 (5 bases). CDR1 and CDR2 from the germline V gene are MGHDK and SYGVNS. The V end lost 2 bases, the J end lost 3 bases, and 13 bases lay between the germline ends. The CDR3 spans 15 residues. The CDR3 nucleotides are TGTGCCAGCAGTGAAGGGGGGTATTCGGACTATGGCTACACCTTC. Amino acids: CASSEGGYSDYGYTF.